Reported below is one T cell receptor beta chain. What it binds is not known. Other DNA sequences in this specimen translate into the identical CDR3. The repertoire was sequenced with immunoSEQ multiplex PCR; TCRdb's copy has only in-frame clones and lacks some. The sample carries fewer than 110,000 clones, 80% to 90% recorded once. This sample is part of a study of T cell responses to AZD1222 COVID-19 vaccine. Study results and limitations: Clonal diversity may have been underestimated, and the donors were mostly white British, with more females than males.

V lost 3 bases and J lost 1, with 6 bases in between. CDR3 length: 13 amino acids. The V gene's germline CDR1 is MNHEY and CDR2 SMNVEV (reference sequence). This clonotype was sampled from an adult in good health. The chain uses TRBV27 and TRBJ1-2, with TRBD1 as a possible D gene (5 bases). The sample here was peripheral blood, taken on day 0 of AZD1222 vaccination. CDR3 region: CASSFRGNYGYTF. The CDR3 coding sequence is TGTGCCAGCAGTTTTAGGGGTAACTATGGCTACACCTTC.